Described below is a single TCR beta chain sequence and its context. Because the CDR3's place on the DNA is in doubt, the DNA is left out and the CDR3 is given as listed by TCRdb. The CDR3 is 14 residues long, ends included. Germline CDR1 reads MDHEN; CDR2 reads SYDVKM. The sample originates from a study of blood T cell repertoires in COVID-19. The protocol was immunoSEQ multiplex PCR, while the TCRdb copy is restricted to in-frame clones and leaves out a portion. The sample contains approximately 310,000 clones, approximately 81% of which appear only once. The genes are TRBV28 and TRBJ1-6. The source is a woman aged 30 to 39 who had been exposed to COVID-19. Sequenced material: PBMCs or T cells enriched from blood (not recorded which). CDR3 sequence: CASSSGQGGVSLHF.